This TCR beta chain was sequenced in a study of shared clonotypes between healthy human individuals. The wider study: The cohort comprised a couple of women and a few men. Their ages spanned 18 to 49 years. Study-wide points: An expected dependence of interdonor clonotype sharing on sequencing depth was noted.

Replicate sorted-subset PCRs were loaded with around 220 ng DNA, about 30,000 T cell genomes. Measured with immunoSEQ multiplex PCR; TCRdb has only the in-frame clones, and not every one. This sample has about 600,000 clones, with 98% found just once. Positive CCR7 selection of CD45RO-negative cells yielded the naive CD8 cells, and terminally differentiated effector memory CD45RA+ cells were excluded. Details on this clone: What it binds is not known.

The TCR sequence derives from a young man in good health. The specimen was naive CD8+ T cells sorted from blood.

The DNA for the CDR3 is TGTGCCAGCAGGCGAACAGGGGATAGCAATCAGCCCCAGCATTTT. This gives the protein CASRRTGDSNQPQHF. The chain has TRBV27 and TRBJ1-5, with 7 bases identical to TRBD1. Germline assignment: CDR1 MNHEY and CDR2 SMNVEV (reference sequence). Trimming took 6 bases from V and 0 from J; bases not matched to a gene: 5. The CDR3 spans 15 residues.